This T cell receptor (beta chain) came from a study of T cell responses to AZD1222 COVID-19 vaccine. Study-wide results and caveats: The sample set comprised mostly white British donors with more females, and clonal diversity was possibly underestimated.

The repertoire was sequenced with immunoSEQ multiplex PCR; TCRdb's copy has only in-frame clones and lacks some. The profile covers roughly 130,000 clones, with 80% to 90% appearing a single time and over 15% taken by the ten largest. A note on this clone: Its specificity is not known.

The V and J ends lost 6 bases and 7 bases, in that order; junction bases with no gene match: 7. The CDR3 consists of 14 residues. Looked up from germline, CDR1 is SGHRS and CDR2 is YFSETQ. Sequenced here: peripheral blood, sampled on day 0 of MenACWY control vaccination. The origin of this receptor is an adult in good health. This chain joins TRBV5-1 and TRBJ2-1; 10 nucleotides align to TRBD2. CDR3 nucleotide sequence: TGCGCCAGCAATCTAGCGGGAGTTGTAAATGAGCAGTTCTTC. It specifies CASNLAGVVNEQFF.